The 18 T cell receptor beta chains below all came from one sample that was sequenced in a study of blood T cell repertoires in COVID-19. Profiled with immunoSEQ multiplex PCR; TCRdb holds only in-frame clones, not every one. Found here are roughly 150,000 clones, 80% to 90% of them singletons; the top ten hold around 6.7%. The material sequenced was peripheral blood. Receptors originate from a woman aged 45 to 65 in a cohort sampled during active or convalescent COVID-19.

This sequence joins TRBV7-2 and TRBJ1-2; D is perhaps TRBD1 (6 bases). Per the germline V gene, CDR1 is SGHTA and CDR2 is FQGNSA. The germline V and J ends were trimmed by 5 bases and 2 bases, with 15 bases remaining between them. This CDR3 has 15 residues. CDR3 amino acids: CASSISGQPNYGYTF. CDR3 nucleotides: TGTGCCAGCAGCATATCCGGACAGCCGAACTATGGCTACACCTTC.

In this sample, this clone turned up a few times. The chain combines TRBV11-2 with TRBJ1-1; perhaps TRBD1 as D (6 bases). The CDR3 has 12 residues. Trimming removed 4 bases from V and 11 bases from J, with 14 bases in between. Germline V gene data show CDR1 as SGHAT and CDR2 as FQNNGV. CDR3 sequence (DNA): TGTGCCAGCAGCTGGCAAACAGGGTGGGCTTTCTTT. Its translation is CASSWQTGWAFF.

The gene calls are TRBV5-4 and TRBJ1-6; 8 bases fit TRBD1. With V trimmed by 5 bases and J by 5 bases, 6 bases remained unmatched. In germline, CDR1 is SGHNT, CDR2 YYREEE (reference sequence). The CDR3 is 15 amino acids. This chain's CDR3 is CASSTKQGDNSPLHF. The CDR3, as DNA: TGTGCCAGCAGTACCAAACAGGGGGATAATTCACCCCTCCACTTT.

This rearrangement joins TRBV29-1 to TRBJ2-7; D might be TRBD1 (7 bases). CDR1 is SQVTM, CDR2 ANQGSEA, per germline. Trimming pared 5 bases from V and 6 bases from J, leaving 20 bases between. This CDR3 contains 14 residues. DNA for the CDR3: TGCAGCGTTCGATGGGGAGGACAGGTTAGCGAGCAGTACTTC. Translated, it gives CSVRWGGQVSEQYF.

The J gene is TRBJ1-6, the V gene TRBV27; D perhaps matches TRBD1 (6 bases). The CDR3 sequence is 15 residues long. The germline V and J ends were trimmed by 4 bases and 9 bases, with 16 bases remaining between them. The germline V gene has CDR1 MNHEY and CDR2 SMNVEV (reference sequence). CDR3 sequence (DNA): TGTGCCAGCAGTTCAACAGGGTTGGGGGTTTCACCCCTCCACTTT. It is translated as CASSSTGLGVSPLHF.

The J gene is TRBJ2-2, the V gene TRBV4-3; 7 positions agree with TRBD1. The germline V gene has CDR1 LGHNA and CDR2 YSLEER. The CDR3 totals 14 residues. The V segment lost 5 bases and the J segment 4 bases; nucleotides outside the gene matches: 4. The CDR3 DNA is TGCGCCAGCAGCTCTGACAGGGTCACCGGGGAGCTGTTTTTT. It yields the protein CASSSDRVTGELFF.

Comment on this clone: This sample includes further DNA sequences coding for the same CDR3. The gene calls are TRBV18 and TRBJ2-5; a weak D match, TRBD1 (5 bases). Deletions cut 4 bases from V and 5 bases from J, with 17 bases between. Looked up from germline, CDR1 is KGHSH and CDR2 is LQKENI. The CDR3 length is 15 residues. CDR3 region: CASSRGKVFQETQYF. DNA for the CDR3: TGTGCCAGCTCACGGGGCAAGGTTTTCCAGGAGACCCAGTACTTC. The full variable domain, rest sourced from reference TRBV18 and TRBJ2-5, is NAGVMQNPRHLVRRRGQEARLRCSPMKGHSHVYWYRQLPEEGLKFMVYLQKENIIDESGMPKERFSAEFPKEGPSILRIQQVVRGDSAAYFCASSRGKVFQETQYFGPGTRLLVL.

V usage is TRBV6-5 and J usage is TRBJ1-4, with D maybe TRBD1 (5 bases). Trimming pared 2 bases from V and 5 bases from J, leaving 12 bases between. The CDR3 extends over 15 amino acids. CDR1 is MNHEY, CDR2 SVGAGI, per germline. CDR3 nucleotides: TGTGCCAGCAGTTACGGAGGGGCGGCGAATGAAAAACTGTTTTTT. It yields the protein CASSYGGAANEKLFF.

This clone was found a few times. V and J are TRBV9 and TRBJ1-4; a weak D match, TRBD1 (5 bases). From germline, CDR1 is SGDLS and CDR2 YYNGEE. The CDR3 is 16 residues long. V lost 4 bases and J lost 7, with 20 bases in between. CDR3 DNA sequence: TGTGCCAGCAGCCCCAGAGTAGGGGCCGGGGGTGAAAAACTGTTTTTT. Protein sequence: CASSPRVGAGGEKLFF. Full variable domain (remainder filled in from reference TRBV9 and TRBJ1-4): DSGVTQTPKHLITATGQRVTLRCSPRSGDLSVYWYQQSLDQGLQFLIQYYNGEERAKGNILERFSAQQFPDLHSELNLSSLELGDSALYFCASSPRVGAGGEKLFFGSGTQLSVL.

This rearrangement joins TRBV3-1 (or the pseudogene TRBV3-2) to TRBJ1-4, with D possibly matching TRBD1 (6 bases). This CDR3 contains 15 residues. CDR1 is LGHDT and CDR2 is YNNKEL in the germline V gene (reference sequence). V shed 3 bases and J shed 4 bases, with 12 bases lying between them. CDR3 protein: CASSQMTGVNEKLFF. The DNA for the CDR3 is TGTGCCAGCAGCCAGATGACAGGTGTTAATGAAAAACTGTTTTTT.

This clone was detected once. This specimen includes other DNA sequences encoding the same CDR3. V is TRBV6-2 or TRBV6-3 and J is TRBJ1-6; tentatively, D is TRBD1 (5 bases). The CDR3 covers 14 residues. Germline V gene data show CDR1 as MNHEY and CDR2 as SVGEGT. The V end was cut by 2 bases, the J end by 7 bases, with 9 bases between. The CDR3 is CASSYSGGNSPLHF. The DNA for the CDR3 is TGTGCCAGCAGTTACAGCGGGGGAAATTCACCCCTCCACTTT.

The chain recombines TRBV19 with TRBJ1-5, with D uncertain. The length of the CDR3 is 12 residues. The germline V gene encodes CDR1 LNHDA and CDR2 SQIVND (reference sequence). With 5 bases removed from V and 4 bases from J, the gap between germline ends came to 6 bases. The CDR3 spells CASSPRNQPQHF. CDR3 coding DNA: TGTGCCAGTAGTCCGAGGAATCAGCCCCAGCATTTT.

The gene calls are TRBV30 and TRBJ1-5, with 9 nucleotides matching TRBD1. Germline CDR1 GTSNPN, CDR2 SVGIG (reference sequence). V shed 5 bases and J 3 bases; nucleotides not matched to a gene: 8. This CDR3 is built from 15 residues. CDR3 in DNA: TGTGCCTGGTCACCGGGACAGGGTGCCAATCAGCCCCAGCATTTT. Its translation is CAWSPGQGANQPQHF.

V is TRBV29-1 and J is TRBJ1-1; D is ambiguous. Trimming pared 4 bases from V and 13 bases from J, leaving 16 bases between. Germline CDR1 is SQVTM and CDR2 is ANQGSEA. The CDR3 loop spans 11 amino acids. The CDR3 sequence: CSVGDSGSGFF. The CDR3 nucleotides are TGCAGCGTTGGCGACTCCGGGTCGGGTTTCTTT.

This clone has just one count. CDR3 sequence (DNA): TGTGCCAGCAGCTCCAACCCAGGGGTTGATCAGCCCCAGCATTTT. This translates into CASSSNPGVDQPQHF. The chain links TRBV11-2 to TRBJ1-5; weak D call: TRBD1 (6 bases). This CDR3 is 15 amino acids long. The V gene lost 4 bases and the J gene lost 5 bases, with 15 bases spanning the gap. In germline, CDR1 is SGHAT, CDR2 FQNNGV.

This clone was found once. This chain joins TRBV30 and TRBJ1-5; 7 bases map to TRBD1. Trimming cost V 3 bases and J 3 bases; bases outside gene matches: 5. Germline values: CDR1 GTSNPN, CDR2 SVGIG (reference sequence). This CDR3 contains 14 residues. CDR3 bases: TGTGCCTGGAGGGGGGACAGATTCAATCAGCCCCAGCATTTT. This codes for CAWRGDRFNQPQHF.

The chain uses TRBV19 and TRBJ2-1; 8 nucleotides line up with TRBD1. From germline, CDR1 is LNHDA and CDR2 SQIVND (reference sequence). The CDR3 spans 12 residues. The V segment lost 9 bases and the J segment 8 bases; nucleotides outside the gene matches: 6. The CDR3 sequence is CASGTGRDEQFF. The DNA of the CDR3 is TGTGCCAGCGGGACAGGTCGGGATGAGCAGTTCTTC.

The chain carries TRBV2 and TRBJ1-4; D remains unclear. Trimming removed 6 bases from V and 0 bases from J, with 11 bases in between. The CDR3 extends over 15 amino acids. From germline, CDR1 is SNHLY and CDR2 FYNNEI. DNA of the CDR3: TGTGCCAGCAGAGCAGGAGGCGCAACTAATGAAAAACTGTTTTTT. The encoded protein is CASRAGGATNEKLFF.